The sequence of this T cell receptor (beta chain) was determined in a study of shared clonotypes between healthy human individuals. About the research overall: Researchers drew samples from two women and three men aged 18 to 49. Whole-study findings and limits: The diversity represented, both genetic and in exposure history, was limited by few donors. Naive subsets, compared against memory subsets, generally had larger estimated richness values.

All donors were Caucasian adults living in Nashville, Tennessee. This clone appeared many times. As yet, its antigen is unknown. The table came from immunoSEQ multiplex PCR; TCRdb's copy has only in-frame clones and leaves some out. The data hold 2,500,000 or so clones, with roughly 93% observed a single time. This CDR3 is 16 amino acids long. The V segment lost 8 bases and the J segment 2 bases; nucleotides outside the gene matches: 12. From germline, CDR1 is LNHDA and CDR2 SQIVND (reference sequence). Sequencing was performed on naive CD4+ T cells from PBMCs. Described subset: CD45RA+ positively selected. This receptor was obtained from a man aged 18 to 29 in good health. Some clones in this sample may be carry-over from other donors' samples. The J gene is TRBJ1-5, the V gene TRBV19, with 7 bases identical to TRBD1. CDR3 sequence reads: CASGTGGQFGNQPQHF. Written as DNA, the CDR3 is TGTGCCAGTGGCACTGGGGGACAGTTCGGCAATCAGCCCCAGCATTTT.